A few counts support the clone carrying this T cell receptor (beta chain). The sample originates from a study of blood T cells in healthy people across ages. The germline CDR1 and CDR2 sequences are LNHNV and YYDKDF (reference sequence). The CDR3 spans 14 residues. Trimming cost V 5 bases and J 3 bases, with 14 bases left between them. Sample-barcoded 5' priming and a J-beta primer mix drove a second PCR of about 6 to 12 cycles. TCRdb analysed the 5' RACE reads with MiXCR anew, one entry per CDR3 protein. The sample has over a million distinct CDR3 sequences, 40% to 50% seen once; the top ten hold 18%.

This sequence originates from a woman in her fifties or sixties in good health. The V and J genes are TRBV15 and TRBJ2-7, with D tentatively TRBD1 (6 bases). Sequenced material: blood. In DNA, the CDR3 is TGTGCCACCAGCGGAATCAAGGGGGTCTACGAGCAGTACTTC. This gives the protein CATSGIKGVYEQYF.